This entry is about one T cell receptor beta chain. Its binding antigen is unknown. No base-level quality is on record; no much larger clone is a single base apart. The library was produced with multiplex PCR. Sequenced using an Illumina HiSeq 2500. Following protocols modified from ARM-PCR, the researchers constructed TCRbeta libraries through three rounds of nested PCR with primers (Table S4). Before sequencing, PCR products of 200-500 bp were cut from the gel and purified using the QIAquick gel extraction kit. In the paper's pipeline: Trimmomatic was used to clean the reads, FLASH was used to merge the reads into complete CDR3 sequences, and MiTCR was used to assign the reads to V(D)J germline segments. Clonal diversity was calculated as the inverse Simpson's index using VDJtools. A read counted as productive if the sequence was in-frame and lacked a premature stop codon. TCRdb applied fastp at Q25 and MiXCR to the public reads, then kept only in-frame beta chains. Rows with a matching CDR3 protein are joined into one entry that keeps the most common DNA and genes. The authors' filters were not applied to this entry. Present in this sample are over 85,000 distinct CDR3 sequences, 75% to 90% of which were seen just once. Approximately 22% of the sample is held by the ten biggest clonotypes.

This record belongs to a study of tumor and adjacent non-tumor tissue in lung cancer (dated by TCRdb to the late 2010s). Turning to the overall study: Of the cohort, roughly 12 patients had adenocarcinoma, 2 had squamous cell carcinoma and 1 had small cell lung cancer. Among the roughly 15 patients, ages ranged from roughly 31 to 80 years, around ten were men and 5 were women, and disease was TNM stage I to III. The study compared bulk TCRbeta repertoires from lung tumor tissue and matched distant non-tumor lung tissue of some 16 lung cancer patients. TCRbeta CDR3 sequencing was performed on approximately 30 paired specimens, with one tumor sample and one normal lung sample collected per patient. Sequencing produced about 130,000,000 productive TCRbeta reads in total, an average of about 4.2 million reads per sample.

CDR3 length: 15 amino acids, cysteine to phenylalanine. CDR3 DNA is the only sequence kept; it has 45 bases, read in frame from the first base. V loses 11 bases at its end and J loses 10 bases; junction bases beyond the gene matches: 23. Sequences MNHEY (CDR1) and SVGAGI (CDR2) are obtained from the germline V gene. What the study reported, not specific to this receptor: With only roughly 15 patients in the cohort, the authors noted that larger samples and more detailed clinical data are needed. Neither the sequencing platform nor unique molecular identifiers are named or mentioned anywhere in the methods. Tumor tissue showed significantly higher TCR diversity (inverse Simpson) than normal lung tissue, at roughly 390 vs 170 (P = 0.0075, Mann-Whitney U test). Significantly higher TCR diversity was found in younger patients, and higher tumor TCR diversity was associated with shorter overall and disease-free survival. The top 100 clones made up a significantly larger cumulative share of the repertoire in normal lung than in tumor tissue. Peripheral blood was not sequenced, so blood TCRbeta repertoires in these lung cancer patients were not examined.

RNA was isolated from bulk, unsorted tissue, and RNA quality was assessed with a NanoDrop ND-1000 and an Agilent 2100. The donors were newly diagnosed lung cancer patients admitted for thoracic surgery in China from August to November 2014 who had not received prior chemotherapy. The study excluded patients who had received radiotherapy or chemotherapy before or who had another cancer at the same time. Surgical tissue pieces of roughly 1-2 cm3 were preserved in RNAlater solution and were kept at -80 degrees C until use. The receptor was isolated from a man in his 70s with non-small cell lung cancer. Sample: lung tumor tissue. The chain couples TRBV6-5 to TRBJ2-7; 7 bases in between match TRBD2. The DNA sequence follows: TGTGCCGTCGGAGGGAGACTAGCAGGTTCTTACAATCAGTACTTC. This codes for CAVGGRLAGSYNQYF.